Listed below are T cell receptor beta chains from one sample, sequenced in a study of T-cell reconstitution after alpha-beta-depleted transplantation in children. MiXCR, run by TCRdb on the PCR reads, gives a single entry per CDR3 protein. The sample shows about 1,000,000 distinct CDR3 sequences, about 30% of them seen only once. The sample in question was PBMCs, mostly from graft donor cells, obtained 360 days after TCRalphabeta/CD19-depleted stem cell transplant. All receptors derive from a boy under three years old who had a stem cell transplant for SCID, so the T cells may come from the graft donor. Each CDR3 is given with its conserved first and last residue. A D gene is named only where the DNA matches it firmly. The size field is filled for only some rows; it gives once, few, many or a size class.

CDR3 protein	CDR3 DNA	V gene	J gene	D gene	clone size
CATISDRQETQYF	TGTGCCACCATTTCCGACAGGCAAGAGACCCAGTACTTC	TRBV24-1	TRBJ2-5	NA	many
CASSRGTLLGNEQYF	TGTGCCAGCAGCCGAGGGACCCTCCTAGGGAACGAGCAGTACTTC	TRBV9	TRBJ2-7	NA	few
CASTSGLAHTDTQYF	TGTGCCAGCACCTCGGGGCTCGCGCACACAGATACGCAGTATTTT	TRBV12-3/TRBV12-4	TRBJ2-3	NA	NA
CASSLTTGSTDTQYF	TGTGCCAGCAGTCTGACTACAGGGAGCACAGATACGCAGTATTTT	TRBV12-3/TRBV12-4	TRBJ2-3	NA	NA
CASSNREGNQPQHF	TGTGCCAGTAGTAACAGGGAGGGCAATCAGCCCCAGCATTTT	TRBV19	TRBJ1-5	NA	NA
CASSLLTAAEAFF	TGCGCCAGCAGCTTGTTGACAGCGGCTGAAGCTTTCTTT	TRBV5-1	TRBJ1-1	NA	many
CASMPASSYNEQFF	TGTGCCAGTATGCCGGCGAGCTCCTACAATGAGCAGTTCTTC	TRBV19	TRBJ2-1	NA	few
CSARSIRDLSSDTQYF	TGCAGTGCTAGGTCGATCCGGGATCTGAGCTCAGATACGCAGTATTTT	TRBV20-1	TRBJ2-3	NA	NA
CASSLASGVSPYEQYF	TGTGCCAGCAGCTTAGCAAGCGGGGTTTCTCCCTACGAGCAGTACTTC	TRBV7-6	TRBJ2-7	TRBD2	few
CASSFPRLIAGGITDTQYF	TGTGCCAGCAGTTTCCCCCGTTTAATAGCGGGGGGAATCACAGATACGCAGTATTTT	TRBV12-3/TRBV12-4	TRBJ2-3	TRBD2	once
CASRLIIERDEQFF	TGTGCCAGCAGACTGATAATAGAACGGGATGAGCAGTTCTTC	TRBV2	TRBJ2-1	NA	NA
CASSVHSSGNTIYF	TGTGCCAGCAGTGTTCACAGCTCTGGAAACACCATATATTTT	TRBV6-1	TRBJ1-3	NA	NA
CASSLEGAVYDEQFF	TGTGCCAGCAGTTTAGAGGGGGCCGTCTACGATGAGCAGTTCTTC	TRBV12-3/TRBV12-4	TRBJ2-1	TRBD1	NA
CATSRNHRRNTEAFF	TGTGCCACCAGCCGGAACCACAGGCGGAACACTGAAGCTTTCTTT	TRBV15	TRBJ1-1	NA	few
CASSQGRIYNEQFF	TGTGCCAGCAGCCAAGGCCGAATTTACAATGAGCAGTTCTTC	TRBV3-1	TRBJ2-1	NA	once
CASRGVSTGELFF	TGTGCCAGCAGGGGGGTCAGCACCGGGGAGCTGTTTTTT	TRBV9	TRBJ2-2	NA	many
CASSPRVLYGYTF	TGTGCCAGCAGCCCCAGGGTACTCTATGGCTACACCTTC	TRBV12-3/TRBV12-4	TRBJ1-2	NA	few
CASTLTGSGEKLFF	TGCGCCAGCACCCTAACAGGGTCAGGAGAAAAACTGTTTTTT	TRBV5-1	TRBJ1-4	NA	NA
CASSPGVGTKETQYF	TGTGCCAGCAGCCCAGGGGTCGGGACTAAAGAGACCCAGTACTTC	TRBV7-9	TRBJ2-5	NA	once
CATSRDWVVNSGNTIYF	TGTGCCACCAGCAGAGATTGGGTTGTAAACTCTGGAAACACCATATATTTT	TRBV15	TRBJ1-3	NA	NA
CASGLPPRYRGNGTEAFF	TGTGCTAGTGGTTTGCCACCAAGGTACAGGGGGAATGGCACTGAAGCTTTCTTT	TRBV12-5	TRBJ1-1	TRBD1	NA
CASSKRTGEAFF	TGTGCCAGCAGCAAGAGGACAGGGGAAGCTTTCTTT	TRBV9	TRBJ1-1	TRBD1	NA
CASSQGPEGELFF	TGTGCCAGCAGCCAAGGCCCCGAAGGGGAGCTGTTTTTT	TRBV3-1	TRBJ2-2	NA	NA
CASSLDWRQQETQYF	TGTGCCAGCAGCTTAGATTGGCGACAACAAGAGACCCAGTACTTC	TRBV11-2	TRBJ2-5	NA	few
CASSFRAGADTQYF	TGTGCCAGCAGTTTCAGGGCAGGAGCGGATACGCAGTATTTT	TRBV12-3/TRBV12-4	TRBJ2-3	NA	NA
CASSLAPVLNTEAFF	TGTGCCAGCAGCTTAGCCCCGGTTTTGAACACTGAAGCTTTCTTT	TRBV7-9	TRBJ1-1	NA	NA
CASRPRQGRPVNTEAFF	TGCGCCAGCAGACCGCGACAGGGGCGCCCAGTGAACACTGAAGCTTTCTTT	TRBV5-1	TRBJ1-1	TRBD1	few
CASSLGAVFRNTIYF	TGTGCCAGCAGTTTAGGGGCGGTATTCCGAAACACCATATATTTT	TRBV12-3/TRBV12-4	TRBJ1-3	NA	NA
CASSLARGRGPEAFF	TGTGCCAGCAGCTTAGCTCGGGGCCGTGGGCCTGAAGCTTTCTTT	TRBV7-8	TRBJ1-1	NA	NA
CASREQGPSTDTQYF	TGTGCCAGCAGGGAACAGGGTCCTAGCACAGATACGCAGTATTTT	TRBV2	TRBJ2-3	NA	NA
CASSLAPETPEQYF	TGTGCCAGCAGCTTAGCGCCCGAGACCCCCGAGCAGTACTTC	TRBV7-7	TRBJ2-7	NA	once
CASSFRGTFYEQYF	TGTGCCAGCAGCTTTAGAGGCACGTTCTACGAGCAGTACTTC	TRBV11-2	TRBJ2-7	NA	few
CASSLAGTVQETQYF	TGTGCCAGCAGCTTAGCGGGGACAGTCCAAGAGACCCAGTACTTC	TRBV7-9	TRBJ2-5	TRBD1	few
CASKGAGNSPLHF	TGTGCCAGCAAAGGGGCTGGGAATTCACCCCTCCACTTT	TRBV28	TRBJ1-6	NA	NA
CSASIESTGELFF	TGCAGTGCTAGCATAGAGTCCACCGGGGAGCTGTTTTTT	TRBV20-1	TRBJ2-2	NA	few
CASSLVYPSLGYGYTF	TGTGCCAGCAGCTTGGTTTACCCCTCCTTGGGATATGGCTACACCTTC	TRBV5-5	TRBJ1-2	NA	NA
CASSLPGQGLREQYF	TGTGCCAGCAGTTTACCGGGACAGGGACTTAGGGAGCAGTACTTC	TRBV12-3/TRBV12-4	TRBJ2-7	TRBD1	NA
CSATFSQGPRTQLPIYEQYF	TGCAGTGCTACCTTTTCACAGGGCCCCCGGACCCAACTACCAATCTACGAGCAGTACTTC	TRBV20-1	TRBJ2-7	NA	NA
CSVIPEGAPKQYF	TGCAGCGTGATACCGGAGGGGGCGCCGAAGCAGTACTTC	TRBV29-1	TRBJ2-7	NA	NA
CAISARDRKAYGEKLFF	TGTGCCATCAGTGCCCGGGACAGGAAAGCTTATGGCGAAAAACTGTTTTTT	TRBV10-3	TRBJ1-4	TRBD1	few
CASSESFRLGRRTEAFF	TGCGCCAGCAGTGAGTCGTTCCGGTTGGGGCGCAGGACTGAAGCTTTCTTT	TRBV10-1	TRBJ1-1	NA	NA
CASSRRDMFYGYTF	TGTGCCAGCAGTCGCCGGGACATGTTCTATGGCTACACCTTC	TRBV6-2/TRBV6-3	TRBJ1-2	NA	few
CASSLVGTSGSTDTQYF	TGTGCCAGCAGCTTAGTGGGGACTAGCGGGAGCACAGATACGCAGTATTTT	TRBV7-3	TRBJ2-3	TRBD2	few
CASSQGSSGQETQYF	TGTGCCAGCAGTCAGGGGTCTAGCGGCCAAGAGACCCAGTACTTC	TRBV11-2	TRBJ2-5	NA	NA
CATSRVGQTYEQYF	TGTGCCACCAGCAGAGTGGGGCAGACCTACGAGCAGTACTTC	TRBV15	TRBJ2-7	NA	NA
CSAPSGPLSSGNTIYF	TGCAGTGCCCCCTCAGGACCGTTGAGCTCTGGAAACACCATATATTTT	TRBV20-1	TRBJ1-3	NA	NA
CASSYSGTSVNYEQYF	TGTGCCAGCAGTTACTCAGGGACTAGCGTAAACTACGAGCAGTACTTC	TRBV6-5	TRBJ2-7	TRBD2	NA
CASSYEAGGTEAFF	TGTGCCAGCAGTTACGAGGCAGGGGGCACTGAAGCTTTCTTT	TRBV6-5	TRBJ1-1	TRBD1	NA
CASSWDDGVKETQYF	TGTGCCAGCAGCTGGGACGACGGGGTTAAGGAGACCCAGTACTTC	TRBV7-9	TRBJ2-5	NA	NA
CASSLTTGGDYNEQFF	TGCGCCAGCAGCCTTACGACAGGGGGCGATTACAATGAGCAGTTCTTC	TRBV5-1	TRBJ2-1	TRBD1	few